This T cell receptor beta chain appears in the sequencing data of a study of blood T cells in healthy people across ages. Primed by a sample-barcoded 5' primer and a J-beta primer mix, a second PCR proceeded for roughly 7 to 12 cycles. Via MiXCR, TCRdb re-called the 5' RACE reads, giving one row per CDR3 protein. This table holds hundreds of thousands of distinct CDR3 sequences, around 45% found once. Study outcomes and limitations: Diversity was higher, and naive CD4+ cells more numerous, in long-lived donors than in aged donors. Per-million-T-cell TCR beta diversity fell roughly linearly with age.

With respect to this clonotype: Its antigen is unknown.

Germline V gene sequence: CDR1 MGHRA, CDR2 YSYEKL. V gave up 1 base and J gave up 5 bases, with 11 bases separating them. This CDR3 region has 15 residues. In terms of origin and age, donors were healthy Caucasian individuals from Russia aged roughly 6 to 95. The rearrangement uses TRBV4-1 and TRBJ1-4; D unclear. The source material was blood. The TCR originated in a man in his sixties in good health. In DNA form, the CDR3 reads TGCGCCAGCAGCCAAGCGTCCGCCGTAAATGAAAAACTGTTTTTT. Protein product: CASSQASAVNEKLFF.